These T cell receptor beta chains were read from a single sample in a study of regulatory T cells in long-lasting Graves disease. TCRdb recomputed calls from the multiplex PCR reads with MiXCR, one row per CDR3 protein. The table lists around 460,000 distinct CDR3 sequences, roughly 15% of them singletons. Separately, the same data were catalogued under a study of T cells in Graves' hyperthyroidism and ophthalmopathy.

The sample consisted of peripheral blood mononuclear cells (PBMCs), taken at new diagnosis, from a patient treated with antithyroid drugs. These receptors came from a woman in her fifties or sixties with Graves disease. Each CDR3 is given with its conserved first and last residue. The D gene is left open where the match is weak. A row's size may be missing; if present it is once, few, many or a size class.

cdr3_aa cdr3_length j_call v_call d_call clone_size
CSATGSTGELFF 12 TRBJ2-2 TRBV29-1 NA many
CASSYRYQETQYF 13 TRBJ2-5 TRBV27 NA NA
CASSHTRTVAYGYTF 15 TRBJ1-2 TRBV6-2/TRBV6-3 NA NA
CASSQSDRQQYF 12 TRBJ2-7 TRBV3-1 NA many
CSARTGGPGQPQHF 14 TRBJ1-5 TRBV20-1 TRBD1 few
CASSLGAGRGETQYF 15 TRBJ2-5 TRBV11-2 NA many
CSASPLAKSTDTQYF 15 TRBJ2-3 TRBV20-1 NA NA
CASSDSRLAAYEQYF 15 TRBJ2-7 TRBV28 NA many
CASMADASGNTIYF 14 TRBJ1-3 TRBV2 NA many
CASSSTRSYNSPLHF 15 TRBJ1-6 TRBV28 NA many
CAWSVSNGETQYF 13 TRBJ2-5 TRBV30 NA NA
CASSLSGLSRSSYNEQFF 18 TRBJ2-1 TRBV5-1 NA NA
CASSLVGRDRDTQYF 15 TRBJ2-3 TRBV28 TRBD2 many
CASSGGPGTVGTEAFF 16 TRBJ1-1 TRBV9 NA few
CASSLKGLAGHEQFF 15 TRBJ2-1 TRBV14 TRBD2 many
CASSFDRGGFTETQYF 16 TRBJ2-5 TRBV12-3/TRBV12-4 NA NA
CASSWDQETQYF 12 TRBJ2-5 TRBV7-9 NA many
CASSQGTAFYF 11 TRBJ2-5 TRBV7-9 TRBD1 many
CASTRQAGREKLFF 14 TRBJ1-4 TRBV3-1 NA NA
CSASPGTGNYEQYF 14 TRBJ2-7 TRBV20-1 TRBD1 many
CASSLMVAGEGYNEQFF 17 TRBJ2-1 TRBV7-3 TRBD2 many
CASSSLSEGSYEQYF 15 TRBJ2-7 TRBV28 NA many
CASSYRRDTEAFF 13 TRBJ1-1 TRBV6-2/TRBV6-3 NA many
CASSPRQGLEQYF 13 TRBJ2-7 TRBV19 TRBD1 few
CAWSPGAPYEQYF 13 TRBJ2-7 TRBV30 NA many
CASSEGSANTGGAYTEAFF 19 TRBJ1-1 TRBV6-1 TRBD1 many
CASSVDRETQYF 12 TRBJ2-5 TRBV13 NA many
CASRTGTSGILSEQFF 16 TRBJ2-1 TRBV7-2 TRBD2 many
CASRRLAGISYEQYF 15 TRBJ2-7 TRBV6-1 TRBD2 many
CASSFPGEDTQYF 13 TRBJ2-3 TRBV5-1 NA once
CASRSGIGGFTEAFF 15 TRBJ1-1 TRBV7-2 NA many
CASSARVSTDTQYF 14 TRBJ2-3 TRBV2 NA NA